This TCR beta chain is from a study of blood T cell repertoires in COVID-19 (dated by TCRdb to the early 2020s). About the full investigation: The collaborator samples originated in the United States, Italy and Spain and spanned the acute and convalescent phases of COVID-19. Where available, HLA class I and class II types were taken from metadata supplied by the sample provider and were not determined by assay-based typing. The samples were drawn from the first 160 participants of the ongoing ImmuneRACE study and from more than 1,000 subjects provided by 6 global collaborators. Nearly every sample came with metadata listing a de-identified subject ID, COVID-19 status, age in years and sex. The dataset comprised deeply sampled blood TCRbeta repertoires from subjects exposed to, actively infected with, or recovered from COVID-19. The prospective study material was composed of cDNA or gDNA derived from T cells, B-cell-depleted T cells, or PBMCs. A freely available public database, intended as a resource for researchers studying the immune response to SARS-CoV-2, is where the repertoires were released.

TCRbeta CDR3 regions were amplified from genomic DNA by means of the immunoSEQ Assay, a bias-controlled multiplex PCR. The authors processed their data as follows. Within the assay, amplification of reference gene primers was used to estimate how many nucleated cells each sample contained. To quantify the absolute abundance of each unique TCRbeta CDR3 rearrangement, sequence reads were collapsed and filtered. For each sample, productive Simpson clonality was calculated as the square root of Simpson's diversity index across productive rearrangements. Held by TCRdb, this immuneACCESS table contains in-frame sequences only and omits some clones. Under half of the omission traces to an unresolved V gene where checked; the cause of the rest is unknown. The DNA gave D and trimming, while V, J and clone size come from that table. For this sample the table gives some 270,000 clones, of which around nine tenths were detected only once. Together, the top ten hold about 8.7% of the sample.

Whole blood was collected in K2EDTA tubes by collaborating institutions according to the institutions' own protocols. For TCRbeta analysis, collaborator samples were shipped as frozen whole blood, as isolated PBMCs, or as DNA extracted from either sample type. Results the study describes overall, beyond this receptor: The amount of clinical and demographic metadata varied by source and participant and was provided uncurated.

Only one count was recorded for this clone. Its antigen is not yet known. The input lacks base qualities; no much larger clone sits a single base away. V and J are truncated by 2 bases and 5 bases respectively, leaving an intervening sequence of 6 bases. As encoded in the germline V gene, CDR1 is SGHTA while CDR2 is FQGNSA. The CDR3 spans 12 residues, from the cysteine through the phenylalanine. Only the CDR3 part of the read is kept: 36 bases, read in frame from the first base. The receptor was isolated from a man in his forties or fifties with active or convalescent COVID-19. Material: peripheral blood. This receptor chain uses TRBV7-2 and TRBJ2-5; there is no confident call for the D gene. CDR3 protein: CASSLLGETQYF. The DNA is TGTGCCAGCAGCTTACTCGGGGAGACCCAGTACTTC.